These 9 T cell receptor beta chains originate from one sample sequenced in a study of molecular identifiers for immune sequencing clone quantification. In TCRdb, the PCR reads were re-called with MiXCR into one record per CDR3 protein. The sample has under 800,000 distinct CDR3 sequences; 25% are singletons. The sequenced material came from naive CD8+ T cells from blood, with Jurkat cell RNA spiked in. Subset in this sample: FACS-sorted CD8+CD4-CCR7+CD45RA+ naive T cells. The receptors were sampled from a human donor in good health. Some libraries in this study had Jurkat cell RNA spiked in.

The CDR3 reads CASSHIWERHQETQYF. In nucleotides, the CDR3 is TGCGCCAGCAGCCATATATGGGAGCGGCACCAAGAGACCCAGTACTTC. The chain links TRBV4-3 to TRBJ2-5; a possible D gene is TRBD2 (5 bases). Looked up from germline, CDR1 is LGHNA and CDR2 is YSLEER. The CDR3 loop spans 16 amino acids. V was cut by 3 bases and J by 0 bases, with 14 bases left in between.

This clonotype was detected many times. The chain is built from TRBV18 and TRBJ2-3; no firm D call. CDR1 and CDR2 from the germline V gene are KGHSH and LQKENI. This CDR3 comprises 15 residues. Trimming pared 6 bases from V and 0 bases from J, leaving 13 bases between. In DNA, the CDR3 is TGTGCCAGCTCCCTTCTTGAGTATAGCACAGATACGCAGTATTTT. Its protein product is CASSLLEYSTDTQYF.

This clonotype was counted ten times or more. The genes are TRBV19 and TRBJ2-7, with no clear D. V was pared by 3 bases and J by 6 bases, with 6 bases between. Germline V gives CDR1 LNHDA, CDR2 SQIVND (reference sequence). CDR3 length: 11 amino acids. The CDR3 DNA follows: TGTGCCAGTAGTATTGAAAGCGAGCAGTACTTC. The encoded protein is CASSIESEQYF.

There are a few counts of this clonotype. The chain combines TRBV7-9 with TRBJ2-7; either TRBD1 or TRBD2 may fit D (5 bases each). This CDR3 spans 15 amino acids. Germline CDR1 is SEHNR and CDR2 is FQNEAQ (reference sequence). V lost 6 bases and J 7 bases, leaving 22 bases between the germline ends. CDR3 bases: TGTGCCAGCAGTCCCCCGGGACCGGAAAGTATGGAGCAGTACTTC. This encodes CASSPPGPESMEQYF. Combining the CDR3 with reference TRBV7-9 and TRBJ2-7 gives the whole variable domain DTGVSQNPRHKITKRGQNVTFRCDPISEHNRLYWYRQTLGQGPEFLTYFQNEAQLEKSRLLSDRFSAERPKGSFSTLEIQRTEQGDSAMYLCASSPPGPESMEQYFGPGTRLTVT.

This chain joins TRBV27 and TRBJ1-2, with 8 bases that match TRBD1. Germline V lookup: CDR1 MNHEY, CDR2 SMNVEV (reference sequence). Trimming cost V 6 bases and J 3 bases; bases outside gene matches: 9. This CDR3 region has 15 residues. CDR3: CASRAQDRVDYGYTF. CDR3 sequence (DNA): TGTGCCAGCAGGGCACAGGACAGGGTTGACTATGGCTACACCTTC.

A word on this clonotype: With a much larger clone just one base away, this may be a read error. The rearrangement links TRBV20-1 to TRBJ2-7; 12 nucleotides match TRBD2. Germline CDR1 is DFQATT and CDR2 is SNEGSKA (reference sequence). This CDR3 has 15 amino acids. Here the CDR3 reads CSVRDLAGGRYEQYF. The CDR3 DNA reads as TGCAGTGTTAGAGATCTAGCGGGAGGGAGATACGAGCAGTACTTC.

This clonotype was observed at least ten times. The chain has TRBV2 and TRBJ1-4; TRBD1 agrees at 8 bases. With 6 bases clipped from V and 6 bases from J, the junction kept 15 bases outside the gene matches. CDR1 and CDR2 (germline): SNHLY, FYNNEI. The CDR3 extends over 17 amino acids. The CDR3 is CASSYPSGGNLDEKLFF. The CDR3 DNA reads as TGTGCCAGCAGCTACCCATCAGGGGGCAATTTGGATGAAAAACTGTTTTTT.

As to this clonotype: Possible read error: a much larger clone is one base away. CDR3 nucleotide sequence: TGTGCCAGCCTCGGACCGATCACAGATACGCGGTATTTT. The encoded protein is CASLGPITDTRYF. The J gene is TRBJ2-3, the V gene TRBV27, with D unresolved. This CDR3 comprises 13 residues. Germline V lookup: CDR1 MNHEY, CDR2 SMNVEV (reference sequence).

This clonotype was detected a few times. This chain joins TRBV12-3 or TRBV12-4 and TRBJ2-3; D uncertain. The CDR3 has 15 amino acids. The ends were cut back, 7 bases at V and 0 bases at J, with 14 bases in the middle. CDR3 amino acids: CASKRTHSSTDTQYF. In nucleotides, the CDR3 is TGTGCCAGCAAAAGAACGCACTCTAGCACAGATACGCAGTATTTT.